The sequence of this T cell receptor beta chain was determined in a study of blood T cell repertoires in COVID-19. Study information: Sources were T cells, B-cell-depleted T cells, or PBMCs; the material itself was cDNA or gDNA.

This table comes from immunoSEQ multiplex PCR, and its TCRdb copy is limited to in-frame clones, with some not included. The sample comprises tens of thousands of clones, around 89% of which are singletons, and approximately 10% rests with the top ten. V was cut by 4 bases and J by 0 bases, with 13 bases left in between. In germline, CDR1 is SQVTM, CDR2 ANQGSEA. This CDR3 is built from 14 residues. This receptor was identified in a man in his thirties or forties with active or convalescent COVID-19. The V gene is TRBV29-1, the J gene TRBJ2-7; D might be TRBD1 (5 bases). The sequencing input was peripheral blood. This chain's CDR3 is CSVADIPYSYEQYV. The DNA for the CDR3 is TGCAGCGTTGCGGACATCCCCTACTCCTACGAGCAGTACGTC.